Presented here are 24 T cell receptor beta chains from one specimen sequenced in a study of cytomegalovirus exposure and HLA in healthy donors. Primers: 60 Vbeta forward and 13 Jbeta reverse. Assay: immunoSEQ multiplex PCR; the TCRdb copy retains only in-frame clones and omits some. The data contain some 95,000 clones, approximately 80% of them singletons. Sequencing was done on a sample of PBMCs. Receptors were obtained from a woman aged 40 to 55 in good health and CMV-seronegative.

V is TRBV7-8 and J is TRBJ2-5; 7 nucleotides align to TRBD1. Germline CDR1 is SGHVS and CDR2 is FQNEAQ. There are 16 residues in the CDR3. Trimming removed 1 base from V and 5 bases from J; junction bases left unmatched: 10. CDR3 loop: CASSLVERGLKETQYF. The CDR3 nucleotides are TGTGCCAGCAGCTTAGTGGAGAGGGGGCTCAAGGAGACCCAGTACTTC.

CDR3 nucleotides: TGTGCCATCAGTGACCGCGGGGGGGGAGGGGACTCCTACGAGCAGTACTTC. Amino acid sequence: CAISDRGGGGDSYEQYF. This sequence joins TRBV10-3 and TRBJ2-7; 9 nucleotides line up with TRBD2. Germline-derived CDR1 and CDR2 are ENHRY and SYGVKD. The ends lost 3 bases at V and 0 bases at J; junction bases unmatched: 9. The CDR3 loop spans 17 amino acids.

The chain employs TRBV4-3 and TRBJ2-7; TRBD1 is a possible D gene (6 bases). The CDR3 contains 14 residues. Trimming cost V 1 base and J 3 bases, with 10 bases left between them. Looked up from germline, CDR1 is LGHNA and CDR2 is YSLEER. CDR3 DNA: TGCGCCAGCAGCCAAGGGACAGCAGGCTACGAGCAGTACTTC. Translation gives CASSQGTAGYEQYF.

The chain couples TRBV11-2 to TRBJ1-2; tentatively, D is TRBD1 (6 bases). Between the trimmed V and J ends, which lost 1 base and 2 bases, there was a span of 20 bases. In germline, CDR1 is SGHAT, CDR2 FQNNGV. CDR3 length equals 18 residues. CDR3 nucleotides: TGTGCCAGCAGCTTAGGTTGGGAACGGCGAACAGGGAACTATGGCTACACCTTC. Amino acids: CASSLGWERRTGNYGYTF.

This clone appeared a few times. Written as DNA, the CDR3 is TGTGCCACCAGCCGCGAGACAGGACACTACGAGCAGTACTTC. It specifies CATSRETGHYEQYF. The chain carries TRBV15 and TRBJ2-7; D may be TRBD1 (6 bases). The germline V gene has CDR1 LNHNV and CDR2 YYDKDF (reference sequence). CDR3 length equals 14 residues. V shed 5 bases and J shed 3 bases, with 14 bases lying between them. Full variable domain (rest looked up from reference TRBV15 and TRBJ2-7): DAMVIQNPRYQVTQFGKPVTLSCSQTLNHNVMYWYQQKSSQAPKLLFHYYDKDFNNEADTPDNFQSRRPNTSFCFLDIRSPGLGDTAMYLCATSRETGHYEQYFGPGTRLTVT.

The V and J genes are TRBV5-6 and TRBJ1-4; possible D gene TRBD1, 5 bases. V was clipped by 1 base and J by 2 bases, with 12 bases between them. From germline, CDR1 is SGHDT and CDR2 YYEEEE. This CDR3 has 16 amino acids. In nucleotides, the CDR3 is TGTGCCAGCAGCTTGATGGGGCTGGGGACTAATGAAAAACTGTTTTTT. It translates to CASSLMGLGTNEKLFF.

The chain carries TRBV7-9 and TRBJ1-1, with a tentative D call TRBD1 (6 bases). V was shortened by 5 bases and J by 4 bases, with 29 bases between the two germline ends. The CDR3 contains 19 residues. Germline CDR1 is SEHNR and CDR2 is FQNEAQ (reference sequence). CDR3 in amino acids: CASSPPATGWTGESTEAFF. The CDR3 nucleotides are TGTGCCAGCAGCCCCCCCGCGACAGGTTGGACGGGTGAGTCCACTGAAGCTTTCTTT.

V gene TRBV16 combines with J gene TRBJ2-3; D is ambiguous. The germline gives CDR1 KGHSY, CDR2 FQNENV. Trimming removed 0 bases at V and 0 bases at J, with 4 bases between. The CDR3 extends over 14 amino acids. Here the CDR3 reads CASSQSTSTDTQYF. DNA for the CDR3: TGTGCCAGCAGCCAATCCACTAGCACAGATACGCAGTATTTT.

This clone was seen a handful of times. The V and J genes are TRBV7-9 and TRBJ2-3, with 10 bases lining up with TRBD1. This CDR3 spans 14 amino acids. V shed 5 bases, J shed 4 bases, and the junction held 3 bases outside the gene matches. The germline V gene has CDR1 SEHNR and CDR2 FQNEAQ (reference sequence). CDR3 residues: CASSPGTGADTQYF. The CDR3 DNA follows: TGTGCCAGCAGCCCCGGGACAGGGGCAGATACGCAGTATTTT.

The chain employs TRBV15 and TRBJ1-1; 7 bases map to TRBD1. CDR1 is LNHNV, CDR2 YYDKDF, per germline (reference sequence). The ends lost 1 base at V and 6 bases at J; junction bases unmatched: 5. The length of the CDR3 is 14 residues. The chain's CDR3 is CATSRGGQGAEAFF. Here the CDR3 DNA reads TGTGCCACCAGCAGAGGGGGGCAGGGGGCTGAAGCTTTCTTT.

The chain uses TRBV7-6 and TRBJ2-5; TRBD1 aligns across 8 bases. CDR3 length: 14 amino acids. Per the germline V gene, CDR1 is SGHVS and CDR2 is FNYEAQ. Trimming removed 5 bases from V and 4 bases from J; junction bases left unmatched: 6. The chain's CDR3 is CASSRRQGPETQYF. The DNA for the CDR3 is TGTGCCAGCAGCCGGCGACAGGGGCCAGAGACCCAGTACTTC.

In DNA, the CDR3 is TGTGCCAGCAGCTTTGGGGGCCGCAATCAGCCCCAGCATTTT. The encoded protein is CASSFGGRNQPQHF. The V and J genes are TRBV7-9 and TRBJ1-5; D possibly corresponds to TRBD1 (6 bases). CDR3 length equals 14 residues. Germline V gene lookup returns CDR1 SEHNR and CDR2 FQNEAQ (reference sequence). With 3 bases removed from V and 2 bases from J, the gap between germline ends came to 8 bases.

The chain employs TRBV10-3 and TRBJ1-1; perhaps TRBD1 as D (5 bases). V dropped 2 bases and J dropped 4 bases, with 14 bases sitting between them. This CDR3 contains 15 residues. Germline values: CDR1 ENHRY, CDR2 SYGVKD. The chain's CDR3 is CAISEQGGGGTEAFF. The CDR3 region has the DNA TGTGCCATCAGTGAGCAGGGAGGTGGGGGCACTGAAGCTTTCTTT.

The rearrangement uses TRBV2 and TRBJ2-7; 7 positions agree with TRBD1. Germline CDR1 and CDR2: SNHLY and FYNNEI. This CDR3 region has 15 residues. J lost 5 bases, V lost 1 base, and 8 bases had no gene match. The CDR3 loop reads CASSEEATGLHEQYF. CDR3 nucleotide sequence: TGTGCCAGCAGTGAAGAGGCGACAGGGCTCCACGAGCAGTACTTC.

This chain links TRBV11-2 with TRBJ1-1, with 8 bases matching TRBD1. The CDR3 spans 17 residues. From germline, CDR1 is SGHAT and CDR2 FQNNGV. Germline trimming cut 4 bases from V and 1 base from J; bases unmatched to any gene: 11. CDR3 sequence (DNA): TGTGCCAGCAGCTCGCCGGGACAGGAGTTTACGAACACTGAAGCTTTCTTT. Translating it yields CASSSPGQEFTNTEAFF.

V and J are TRBV5-4 and TRBJ1-4, with D tentatively TRBD1 (5 bases). Deletions cut 4 bases from V and 2 bases from J, with 12 bases between. Germline CDR1 is SGHNT and CDR2 is YYREEE (reference sequence). CDR3 length equals 15 residues. The CDR3 sequence is CASSRGRGTNEKLFF. The CDR3 DNA is TGTGCCAGCAGCCGTGGGAGGGGCACTAATGAAAAACTGTTTTTT. The full variable domain, in which reference TRBV5-4 and TRBJ1-4 provide the parts outside the CDR3, is ETGVTQSPTHLIKTRGQQVTLRCSSQSGHNTVSWYQQALGQGPQFIFQYYREEENGRGNFPPRFSGLQFPNYSSELNVNALELDDSALYLCASSRGRGTNEKLFFGSGTQLSVL.

The chain couples TRBV27 to TRBJ2-7; 9 bases line up with TRBD1. The germline CDR1 and CDR2 sequences are MNHEY and SMNVEV (reference sequence). With 5 bases clipped from V and 1 base from J, the junction kept 6 bases outside the gene matches. The CDR3 is 15 residues long. The CDR3 sequence: CASSITGTGSYEQYF. The CDR3 DNA sequence: TGTGCCAGCAGTATAACCGGGACAGGGTCCTACGAGCAGTACTTC.

V is TRBV7-3 and J is TRBJ2-7, with a tentative D call TRBD2 (5 bases). Trimming removed 5 bases from V and 3 bases from J, with 11 bases in between. Looked up from germline, CDR1 is SGHTA and CDR2 is FQGTGA. The CDR3 spans 13 residues. CDR3 bases: TGTGCCAGCAGCCCCGGAGGTGGCTACGAGCAGTACTTC. This gives the protein CASSPGGGYEQYF.

V and J are TRBV19 and TRBJ1-5, with D unresolved. Trimming left V 0 bases short and J 5 bases short, with 5 bases between. The germline V gene encodes CDR1 LNHDA and CDR2 SQIVND (reference sequence). CDR3 length equals 13 residues. Here the CDR3 DNA reads TGTGCCAGTAGTATAGAGAGGGATCAGCCCCAGCATTTT. It specifies CASSIERDQPQHF.

This clone has just a few counts. CDR3 bases: TGCGCCAGCAGCATGGAGAAGGGGCAGGTGACAGATAATTCACCCCTCCACTTT. Amino acid sequence: CASSMEKGQVTDNSPLHF. V usage is TRBV5-1 and J usage is TRBJ1-6; D might be TRBD1 (5 bases). Trimming took 4 bases from V and 5 from J, leaving 22 bases between them. The length of the CDR3 is 18 residues. Germline values: CDR1 SGHRS, CDR2 YFSETQ.

The rearrangement uses TRBV4-2 and TRBJ2-7, with D unclear. This CDR3 is 13 amino acids long. The ends were cut back, 0 bases at V and 6 bases at J, with 9 bases in the middle. Germline CDR1 reads LGHNA; CDR2 reads YNFKEQ. In nucleotides, the CDR3 is TGTGCCAGCAGCCAAGACCCCACCGGCGAGCAGTACTTC. Translation gives CASSQDPTGEQYF.

CDR3 coding DNA: TGCGCCAGCAGCTTGGCTGTAGCGGGGGTAAACAATGAGCAGTTCTTC. Its protein is CASSLAVAGVNNEQFF. The gene calls are TRBV5-1 and TRBJ2-1; 9 nucleotides align to TRBD2. CDR1 is SGHRS and CDR2 is YFSETQ in the germline V gene. The CDR3 totals 16 residues. With V trimmed by 0 bases and J by 5 bases, 6 bases remained unmatched.

This clone came up once. The rearrangement uses TRBV19 and TRBJ2-6, with 8 bases identical to TRBD1. Trimming removed 4 bases from V and 5 bases from J; junction bases left unmatched: 7. This CDR3 has 16 residues. Germline loops: CDR1 LNHDA, CDR2 SQIVND (reference sequence). CDR3 DNA: TGTGCCAGTAGTAGGACAGGGAGTATATGGGCCAACGTCCTGACTTTC. As protein: CASSRTGSIWANVLTF.

This chain connects TRBV6-1 to TRBJ2-5; TRBD1 matches at 8 bases. The CDR3 runs 14 residues. After removal of 5 bases from V and 5 bases from J, the junction contained 7 bases not matched to a gene. CDR1 MNHNS and CDR2 SASEGT come from the germline V gene. The CDR3 loop reads CASSHGQGSETQYF. The CDR3, as DNA: TGTGCCAGCAGTCACGGACAGGGTTCGGAGACCCAGTACTTC.